Below, one T cell receptor (beta chain) is given with its context. Germline CDR1 SQVTM, CDR2 ANQGSEA. CDR3 length equals 12 residues. This record comes from a study of sequential checkpoint blockade in melanoma. As for the study in general: Randomization was 1:1 between first-line nivolumab→ipilimumab and ipilimumab→nivolumab. Each arm's sequence ended with maintenance nivolumab.

Treatment denoted: randomized to nivolumab then ipilimumab (arm A) or the reverse (arm B). Sorted cells were live CD3+CD8+, lacking CD19 and CD56, from PBMCs. Measured with immunoSEQ multiplex PCR; TCRdb has only the in-frame clones, and not every one. The table includes fewer than 40,000 clones, more than 70% detected once. The sequence came from a human donor with melanoma. The sequencing here drew on CD8+ T cells sorted from blood (inferred from file names), taken from a patient given nivolumab and ipilimumab in sequence. The chain combines TRBV29-1 with TRBJ2-2; TRBD1 might be the D (5 bases). As DNA, the CDR3 is TGCGCCTGGCAGGGCTACACCGGGGAGCTGTTTTTT. This gives the protein CAWQGYTGELFF.